The 18 T cell receptor beta chains presented below share a single source sample, sequenced in a study of identical twins. TCRdb itself ran the 5' RACE reads through MiXCR, one entry per CDR3 protein. The table records roughly 750,000 distinct CDR3 sequences, about 20% of them present only once. The same specimen was also included in a second study, on T cells expressing NK-cell markers.

The sequencing input was PBMCs. The receptors come from a woman younger than 35 in good health.

This rearrangement joins TRBV6-5 to TRBJ1-6, with TRBD1 as a possible D gene (6 bases). The V end was cut by 4 bases, the J end by 9 bases, with 16 bases between. Looked up from germline, CDR1 is MNHEY and CDR2 is SVGAGI. The CDR3 has 15 amino acids. This chain's CDR3 is CASSFFWGASSPLHF. The CDR3 DNA follows: TGTGCCAGCAGTTTCTTCTGGGGGGCGAGTTCACCCCTCCACTTT.

This rearrangement joins TRBV4-1 to TRBJ1-2, with a weak D call TRBD1 (5 bases). Germline-derived CDR1 and CDR2 are MGHRA and YSYEKL. V was clipped by 1 base and J by 0 bases, with 18 bases between them. This CDR3 spans 18 amino acids. The CDR3 DNA is TGCGCCAGCAGCCAAGTATTTATCCAGGGCAAATCTAACTATGGCTACACCTTC. Translation: CASSQVFIQGKSNYGYTF.

This clonotype was seen a few times. V usage is TRBV12-3 or TRBV12-4 and J usage is TRBJ2-2; 8 nucleotides agree with TRBD2. V shed 5 bases and J 3 bases; nucleotides not matched to a gene: 5. This CDR3 region has 15 residues. The CDR3 here is CASSPGGPDTGELFF. CDR3 in DNA: TGTGCCAGCAGTCCGGGAGGGCCGGACACCGGGGAGCTGTTTTTT.

This clonotype has a count of ten or more. This rearrangement joins TRBV9 to TRBJ2-2; no firm D call. Trimming left V 0 bases short and J 3 bases short, with 3 bases between. This CDR3 has 13 amino acids. The V gene's germline CDR1 is SGDLS and CDR2 YYNGEE. The CDR3 is CASSVADTGELFF. For the CDR3, the DNA is TGTGCCAGCAGCGTAGCTGACACCGGGGAGCTGTTTTTT.

The V gene is TRBV12-3 or TRBV12-4, the J gene TRBJ1-4; D unclear. V was clipped by 6 bases and J by 13 bases, with 15 bases between them. This CDR3 is 12 amino acids long. The CDR3 reads CASSRVGSGLFF. The CDR3 region has the DNA TGTGCCAGCAGCCGTGTGGGGTCCGGACTGTTTTTT.

The sample holds many counts of this clonotype. This chain links TRBV27 with TRBJ2-2; D gene unclear. This CDR3 contains 15 residues. Germline CDR1 and CDR2: MNHEY and SMNVEV (reference sequence). Trimming cost V 7 bases and J 0 bases, with 12 bases left between them. The CDR3: CASNHLFTNTGELFF. The CDR3, as DNA: TGTGCCAGCAACCACTTGTTTACGAACACCGGGGAGCTGTTTTTT.

The chain employs TRBV6-1 and TRBJ2-1; 8 bases map to TRBD2. The germline CDR1 and CDR2 sequences are MNHNS and SASEGT. Losses at the gene ends were 5 bases for V and 9 bases for J; bases not matched to a gene: 6. This CDR3 is built from 13 residues. The CDR3 DNA sequence: TGTGCCAGCAGTCCCGGACTAGCAGCTGAGCAGTTCTTC. It yields the protein CASSPGLAAEQFF.

This chain links TRBV25-1 with TRBJ2-7; 7 nucleotides align to TRBD2. With V trimmed by 4 bases and J by 7 bases, 7 bases remained unmatched. Germline V gene lookup returns CDR1 MGHDK and CDR2 SYGVNS. This CDR3 has 13 residues. CDR3 amino acids: CASSGRASGEQYF. CDR3 nucleotides: TGTGCCAGCAGTGGCCGGGCTAGCGGAGAGCAGTACTTC.

The chain has TRBV15 and TRBJ2-5; TRBD2 is a possible D gene (5 bases). Trimming removed 6 bases at V and 5 bases at J, with 13 bases between. This CDR3 is 13 amino acids long. The germline gives CDR1 LNHNV, CDR2 YYDKDF (reference sequence). The CDR3 DNA is TGTGCCACCAGTCGGGGTTCTTGGGAGACCCAGTACTTC. Translation: CATSRGSWETQYF.

This clonotype has more than one count but fewer than ten. The chain is built from TRBV12-3 or TRBV12-4 and TRBJ2-1; D gene unclear. V was shortened by 2 bases and J by 5 bases, with 7 bases between the two germline ends. The CDR3 spans 13 residues. CDR3 coding DNA: TGTGCCAGCAGTTTACTTCTAGACAATGAGCAGTTCTTC. It is translated as CASSLLLDNEQFF.

This clonotype occurred many times. CDR3 in amino acids: CASSLAYEQFF. Here the CDR3 DNA reads TGCGCCAGCAGCTTGGCCTATGAGCAGTTCTTC. The rearrangement joins TRBV5-1 to TRBJ2-1; no definite D call. V lost 0 bases and J 8 bases, leaving 3 bases between the germline ends. CDR1 is SGHRS, CDR2 YFSETQ, per germline. The CDR3 has 11 residues. Filled out from reference TRBV5-1 and TRBJ2-1, the complete variable domain reads KAGVTQTPRYLIKTRGQQVTLSCSPISGHRSVSWYQQTPGQGLQFLFEYFSETQRNKGNFPGRFSGRQFSNSRSEMNVSTLELGDSALYLCASSLAYEQFFGPGTRLTVL.

The J gene is TRBJ2-7, the V gene TRBV18; 9 nucleotides match TRBD1. This CDR3 spans 14 amino acids. Losses at the gene ends were 4 bases for V and 3 bases for J; bases not matched to a gene: 4. Looked up from germline, CDR1 is KGHSH and CDR2 is LQKENI. The DNA for the CDR3 is TGTGCCAGCTCACGAGAGACAGGGGGCTACGAGCAGTACTTC. This sequence encodes CASSRETGGYEQYF.

In regard to this clonotype: One base away lies a much larger clone, so this may be a sequencing read error. V and J are TRBV11-2 and TRBJ2-4, with D perhaps TRBD1 (6 bases). In germline, CDR1 is SGHAT, CDR2 FQNNGV. CDR3 size: 15 residues. The CDR3: CTSSFRMGAENIQYF. CDR3 sequence (DNA): TGTACCAGCAGCTTCCGGATGGGGGCAGAAAACATTCAGTACTTC.

This clonotype showed up just a few times. CDR3 protein: CASSSRTSGGHTDTQYF. In DNA, the CDR3 is TGCGCCAGCAGCTCGCGGACTAGCGGGGGACACACAGATACGCAGTATTTT. This rearrangement joins TRBV5-1 to TRBJ2-3; 13 positions match TRBD2. The CDR3 contains 17 residues. Trimming at V came to 3 bases and at J to 2 bases, leaving 6 bases not matched to a gene. From germline, CDR1 is SGHRS and CDR2 YFSETQ.

The chain uses TRBV20-1 and TRBJ2-7, with 8 positions matching TRBD2. The CDR3 sequence is 19 residues long. Per the germline V gene, CDR1 is DFQATT and CDR2 is SNEGSKA (reference sequence). With 3 bases clipped from V and 5 bases from J, the junction kept 24 bases outside the gene matches. DNA for the CDR3: TGCAGTGCTAGTCTATTTCCCCCCGGGAGGGGGGTCGGGATCAACGAGCAGTACTTC. Its translation is CSASLFPPGRGVGINEQYF.

The sample holds a few counts of this clonotype. The chain employs TRBV6-1 and TRBJ1-1, with 8 positions matching TRBD1. V dropped 8 bases and J dropped 0; count of bases not matched to a gene: 2. CDR1 MNHNS and CDR2 SASEGT come from the germline V gene. This CDR3 contains 13 residues. CDR3 in DNA: TGTGCCAGCGGGGACAGGTTGAACACTGAAGCTTTCTTT. Protein product: CASGDRLNTEAFF.

A few counts support this clonotype. The chain recombines TRBV10-3 with TRBJ1-1; 10 nucleotides line up with TRBD1. V trimming: 6 bases; J trimming: 4 bases; junction bases outside the gene matches: 2. CDR3 size: 13 residues. Germline CDR1 ENHRY, CDR2 SYGVKD. The DNA of the CDR3 is TGTGCCATCAGGACAGGGGGCATCACTGAAGCTTTCTTT. This codes for CAIRTGGITEAFF.

This clonotype was observed at least ten times. The J gene is TRBJ2-7, the V gene TRBV10-3, with no clear D. This CDR3 region has 14 residues. CDR1 ENHRY and CDR2 SYGVKD come from the germline V gene. The V gene lost 6 bases and the J gene lost 6 bases, with 18 bases spanning the gap. The CDR3 nucleotides read TGTGCCATCAGCAAGATTGCGGACCCCTCCGAGCAGTACTTC. It specifies CAISKIADPSEQYF.